This T cell receptor beta chain emerged from a study of T-cell reconstitution after alpha-beta-depleted transplantation in children. Trimming cost V 8 bases and J 5 bases; bases outside gene matches: 19. Per the germline V gene, CDR1 is LGHDT and CDR2 is YNNKEL (reference sequence). The CDR3 spans 18 residues. Molecular barcoding with unique molecular identifiers was used for the TCRbeta library. TCRdb ran MiXCR on the PCR reads and lists one entry per CDR3 protein. The sample consists of about 310,000 distinct CDR3 sequences, around 25% of them appearing once. This chain joins TRBV3-1 and TRBJ2-1, with 9 bases aligning to TRBD2. Sample: PBMCs, mostly from graft donor cells, taken 180 days after TCRalphabeta/CD19-depleted stem cell transplant. The TCR originated in a male patient under 18 who had a stem cell transplant for acute lymphoblastic leukemia, so the T cells may come from the graft donor. The CDR3 DNA reads TGTGCCAGCTGTTTAGGGCGGGCTAGCGGGAAGAGGGACAATGAGCAGTTCTTC. Translation gives CASCLGRASGKRDNEQFF.